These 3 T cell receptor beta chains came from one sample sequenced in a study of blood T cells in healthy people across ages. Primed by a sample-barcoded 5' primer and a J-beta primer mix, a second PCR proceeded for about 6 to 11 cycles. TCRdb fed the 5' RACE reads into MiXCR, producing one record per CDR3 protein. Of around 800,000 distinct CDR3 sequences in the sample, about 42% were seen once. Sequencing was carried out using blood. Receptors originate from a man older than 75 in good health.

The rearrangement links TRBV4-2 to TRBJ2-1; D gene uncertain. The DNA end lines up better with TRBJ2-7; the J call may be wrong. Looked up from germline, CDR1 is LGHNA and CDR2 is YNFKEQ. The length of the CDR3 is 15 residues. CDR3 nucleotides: TGTGCCAGCAGCCAAGACAAGTTGTCCTACAATGAGCAGTACTTC. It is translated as CASSQDKLSYNEQYF.

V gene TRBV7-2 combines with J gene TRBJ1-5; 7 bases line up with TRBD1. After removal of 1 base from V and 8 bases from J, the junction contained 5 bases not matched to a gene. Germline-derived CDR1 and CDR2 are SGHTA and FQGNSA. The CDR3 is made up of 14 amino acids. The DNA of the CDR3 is TGTGCCAGCAGCTTAGAAGGGGGCGGTAAGCCCCAGCATTTT. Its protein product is CASSLEGGGKPQHF.

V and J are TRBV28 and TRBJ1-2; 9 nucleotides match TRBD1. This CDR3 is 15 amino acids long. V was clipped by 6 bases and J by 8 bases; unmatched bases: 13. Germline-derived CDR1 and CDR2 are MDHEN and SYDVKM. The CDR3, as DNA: TGTGCCAGCAGCGCGCCGGGACAGGGCCCAGGAGGCTACACCTTC. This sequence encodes CASSAPGQGPGGYTF.